The next 23 T cell receptor beta chains were all read from a single sample in a study of T-cell reconstitution after alpha-beta-depleted transplantation in children. Preparation of the TCRbeta library was carried out with unique molecular identifiers. TCRdb ran MiXCR on the PCR reads and lists one entry per CDR3 protein. The repertoire holds around 700,000 distinct CDR3 sequences, less than 15% seen once, with around 0.76% in the top ten. The sample was PBMCs, taken before TCRalphabeta/CD19-depleted stem cell transplant. These TCRs come from a girl aged 2 to 10 with congenital amegakaryocytic thrombocytopenia, due to receive a stem cell transplant.

This clonotype was seen more than once but under ten times. The CDR3 is CASAPSGSYEQYF. DNA for the CDR3: TGTGCCTCAGCCCCTTCCGGCTCCTACGAGCAGTACTTC. The chain uses TRBV3-1 and TRBJ2-7, with D unclear. The CDR3 runs 13 residues. V was shortened by 11 bases and J by 0 bases, with 14 bases between the two germline ends. The V gene's germline CDR1 is LGHDT and CDR2 YNNKEL (reference sequence).

This clonotype has more than one count but fewer than ten. The J gene is TRBJ1-1, the V gene TRBV12-3 or TRBV12-4; tentatively, D is TRBD1 (5 bases). The CDR3 consists of 13 residues. With 6 bases removed from V and 11 bases from J, the gap between germline ends came to 19 bases. The CDR3 sequence is CASSPRALTSAFF. CDR3 nucleotide sequence: TGTGCCAGCAGCCCCAGGGCATTAACCTCCGCTTTCTTT.

This clonotype appeared a few times. The rearrangement uses TRBV3-1 and TRBJ1-2; D unresolved. Germline lookup yields CDR1 LGHDT and CDR2 YNNKEL (reference sequence). The CDR3 runs 16 residues. With 1 base removed from V and 3 bases from J, the gap between germline ends came to 15 bases. The CDR3 DNA follows: TGTGCCAGCAGCCAAGTGCTGCGCTCCTCCCACTATGGCTACACCTTC. Protein product: CASSQVLRSSHYGYTF.

This clonotype was recorded at least ten times. V usage is TRBV21-1 and J usage is TRBJ1-1; TRBD1 was called by the table and not checked on the DNA. TRBV21-1 is labeled a pseudogene. The CDR3 is made up of 16 amino acids. For the CDR3, the DNA is TGTGCCAGCAGACCCTGGTGCGGACAGGCGAACACTGAAGCTTTCTTT. This sequence encodes CASRPWCGQANTEAFF.

The table lists this clonotype with a few counts. This chain uses TRBV12-3 or TRBV12-4 with TRBJ1-1, with D unresolved. Trimming removed 6 bases at V and 8 bases at J, with 25 bases between. The CDR3 has 16 residues. As DNA, the CDR3 is TGTGCCAGCAGCCAACACCCCCTTTTAGGTGATCACGAAGCTTTCTTT. Translation gives CASSQHPLLGDHEAFF.

This clonotype was detected ten times or more. The V call is TRBV29-1, the J call TRBJ1-5, with 9 bases that match TRBD1. CDR1 is SQVTM, CDR2 ANQGSEA, per germline. V was clipped by 8 bases and J by 6 bases; unmatched bases: 11. This CDR3 is built from 14 residues. The CDR3 loop reads CSLLRDRVGQPQHF. The CDR3 DNA sequence: TGCAGCCTTCTACGGGACAGGGTAGGTCAGCCCCAGCATTTT.

This clonotype was counted at least ten times. This chain joins TRBV29-1 and TRBJ2-2; no firm D call. Germline lookup yields CDR1 SQVTM and CDR2 ANQGSEA. V lost 3 bases and J 2 bases, leaving 4 bases between the germline ends. This CDR3 spans 12 amino acids. The CDR3 coding sequence is TGCAGCGTTGACAGAAACACCGGGGAGCTGTTTTTT. Protein product: CSVDRNTGELFF.

In this sample, this clonotype turned up many times. The chain couples TRBV6-2 or TRBV6-3 to TRBJ1-5; TRBD1 is a possible D gene (5 bases). The germline V gene has CDR1 MNHEY and CDR2 SVGEGT. The CDR3 is made up of 14 amino acids. Trimming pared 6 bases from V and 6 bases from J, leaving 15 bases between. The chain's CDR3 is CASSPRQLSQPQHF. As DNA, the CDR3 is TGTGCCAGCAGCCCCCGACAGCTCAGTCAGCCCCAGCATTTT.

There are many counts of this clonotype. This chain links TRBV29-1 with TRBJ1-3; possibly TRBD1 for D (5 bases). V shed 0 bases and J shed 2 bases, with 8 bases lying between them. There are 14 residues in the CDR3. Germline assignment: CDR1 SQVTM and CDR2 ANQGSEA. The DNA of the CDR3 is TGCAGCGTTGAAGATGCAGGGACTGGAAACACCATATATTTT. Translating it yields CSVEDAGTGNTIYF.

This clonotype was picked up many times. The rearrangement uses TRBV20-1 and TRBJ1-5, with 10 bases matching TRBD1. Germline V gene lookup returns CDR1 DFQATT and CDR2 SNEGSKA (reference sequence). V shed 6 bases, J shed 5 bases, and the junction held 10 bases outside the gene matches. The CDR3 sequence is 15 residues long. CDR3 DNA sequence: TGCAGTGCCAACCCGACAGGGGGCTTCGATCAGCCCCAGCATTTT. Translating it yields CSANPTGGFDQPQHF.

This clonotype has a handful of counts. The chain has TRBV3-1 and TRBJ2-7; unclear D gene. Trimming took off 0 bases at V and 0 bases at J, with 12 bases between the two ends. The CDR3 is 16 amino acids. From germline, CDR1 is LGHDT and CDR2 YNNKEL (reference sequence). The CDR3 here is CASSQERLPSSYEQYF. The CDR3, as DNA: TGTGCCAGCAGCCAAGAGAGACTTCCGAGCTCCTACGAGCAGTACTTC.

Comments on this clonotype: One base away lies a much larger clone, so this may be a sequencing read error. The chain combines TRBV5-5 with TRBJ2-1; 9 bases match TRBD1. The CDR3 length is 17 residues. Germline trimming cut 6 bases from V and 0 bases from J; bases unmatched to any gene: 10. Germline assignment: CDR1 SGHKS and CDR2 YYEKEE (reference sequence). CDR3 sequence (DNA): TGTGCCAGCATCCGTATGGGACAGGGCATCTCCTACAATGAGCAGTTCTTC. Encoded protein: CASIRMGQGISYNEQFF.

The sample holds many counts of this clonotype. The chain employs TRBV12-3 or TRBV12-4 and TRBJ2-2; D is possibly TRBD2 (6 bases). V shed 4 bases and J shed 3 bases, with 12 bases lying between them. This CDR3 has 15 amino acids. CDR3 amino acids: CASSWGLTDTGELFF. The CDR3 DNA sequence: TGTGCCAGCAGTTGGGGACTGACAGACACCGGGGAGCTGTTTTTT.

The chain combines TRBV20-1 with TRBJ2-3; maybe TRBD2 (5 bases). Germline values: CDR1 DFQATT, CDR2 SNEGSKA (reference sequence). This CDR3 is 16 amino acids long. The germline V and J ends were trimmed by 4 bases and 5 bases, with 22 bases remaining between them. The CDR3 here is CSAKVSGSAHIDTQYF. The CDR3 DNA is TGCAGTGCTAAGGTCTCTGGTAGCGCTCACATAGATACGCAGTATTTT.

The chain combines TRBV20-1 with TRBJ2-2; 8 positions match TRBD1. The CDR3 spans 15 residues. The germline gives CDR1 DFQATT, CDR2 SNEGSKA (reference sequence). This chain's CDR3 is CSEDRVPPGSGELFF. The DNA for the CDR3 is TGCAGCGAGGACAGGGTACCCCCCGGGAGCGGGGAGCTGTTTTTT.

This clonotype has ten or more counts. V is TRBV29-1 and J is TRBJ1-3, with D unresolved. V was clipped by 8 bases and J by 0 bases, with 11 bases between them. The CDR3 consists of 13 residues. Germline V gene lookup returns CDR1 SQVTM and CDR2 ANQGSEA. CDR3 nucleotide sequence: TGCAGCTTCTCTCGGAGCTCTGGAAACACCATATATTTT. Its protein is CSFSRSSGNTIYF.

This clonotype was seen repeatedly, ten times or more. This rearrangement joins TRBV7-2 to TRBJ2-1; D is perhaps TRBD1 (6 bases). Trimming removed 3 bases at V and 2 bases at J, with 8 bases between. CDR3 size: 14 residues. Per the germline V gene, CDR1 is SGHTA and CDR2 is FQGNSA. CDR3: CASSLGATYNEQFF. The CDR3 DNA sequence: TGTGCCAGCAGCTTGGGGGCAACCTACAATGAGCAGTTCTTC.

This clonotype was observed many times. V is TRBV5-1 and J is TRBJ1-1; TRBD1 aligns across 10 bases. The CDR3 consists of 15 residues. Germline V gene data show CDR1 as SGHRS and CDR2 as YFSETQ. V lost 3 bases to trimming and J lost 4 bases; unmatched junction nucleotides: 6. The CDR3 nucleotides are TGCGCCAGCAGCTCTGGACAGGGGGGATCCACTGAAGCTTTCTTT. This sequence encodes CASSSGQGGSTEAFF.

There are a few counts of this clonotype. The chain recombines TRBV5-1 with TRBJ2-3; D might be TRBD1 (5 bases). V lost 4 bases, J lost 5 bases, and 17 bases lay in between. The CDR3 extends over 15 amino acids. Germline values: CDR1 SGHRS, CDR2 YFSETQ. The CDR3 loop reads CASSDGHQTGDTQYF. CDR3 coding DNA: TGCGCCAGCAGCGACGGACATCAAACCGGAGATACGCAGTATTTT.

The chain uses TRBV11-2 and TRBJ1-2; the D gene is possibly TRBD1 (5 bases). CDR3 length: 14 residues. With 5 bases removed from V and 6 bases from J, the gap between germline ends came to 16 bases. Germline V CDR1 and CDR2: SGHAT, FQNNGV. The CDR3 loop reads CASSPHGARDGYTF. The CDR3, as DNA: TGTGCCAGCAGCCCCCACGGGGCTCGGGATGGCTACACCTTC.

This clonotype was recorded at least ten times. This sequence joins TRBV5-1 and TRBJ2-1; TRBD1 or TRBD2 may be the D gene (5 bases each). This CDR3 is built from 11 residues. Per the germline V gene, CDR1 is SGHRS and CDR2 is YFSETQ. V was cut by 7 bases and J by 7 bases, with 9 bases left in between. The CDR3 sequence: CASQEGNEQFF. The CDR3 DNA sequence: TGCGCCAGCCAAGAGGGGAATGAGCAGTTCTTC.

This clonotype was detected many times. The chain uses TRBV5-6 and TRBJ2-5, with 9 bases lining up with TRBD2. CDR3 length: 16 amino acids. V lost 4 bases, J lost 0 bases, and 7 bases stayed unmatched. Germline CDR1 and CDR2: SGHDT and YYEEEE. Here the CDR3 reads CASSAGLADNQETQYF. The CDR3 nucleotides read TGTGCCAGCAGCGCGGGACTAGCCGATAACCAAGAGACCCAGTACTTC.

The chain couples TRBV7-9 to TRBJ1-5, with D perhaps TRBD1 (6 bases). Germline V gene sequence: CDR1 SEHNR, CDR2 FQNEAQ (reference sequence). V was trimmed by 5 bases and J by 4 bases, leaving 18 bases between them. CDR3 length equals 16 residues. The CDR3 here is CASSAGGPGPNQPQHF. The CDR3 DNA reads as TGTGCCAGCAGCGCCGGGGGCCCAGGGCCAAATCAGCCCCAGCATTTT.